The 5 T cell receptor beta chains in this list originate from one sample, sequenced in a study of human thymus T cells. Corrective heart surgery yielded the resections from which the thymus tissue came. Produced via immunoSEQ multiplex PCR; TCRdb's table is partial and in-frame only. The data show roughly 77,000 clones, over 85% seen once. Sequenced: thymus tissue. These receptors were obtained from a girl less than two years old with a congenital heart defect but otherwise immunologically healthy.

The gene calls are TRBV5-6 and TRBJ1-2; no reliable D call. The CDR3 has 12 amino acids. V shed 4 bases and J shed 4 bases, with 8 bases lying between them. Germline V CDR1 and CDR2: SGHDT, YYEEEE. CDR3 amino acids: CASSPDTYGYTF. CDR3 bases: TGTGCCAGCAGCCCCGACACCTATGGCTACACCTTC.

J is TRBJ1-2 and V is TRBV19; perhaps TRBD1 as D (5 bases). Germline CDR1 is LNHDA and CDR2 is SQIVND (reference sequence). There are 15 residues in the CDR3. Trimming took off 1 base at V and 6 bases at J, with 15 bases between the two ends. The CDR3 reads CASSIAQGGADGYTF. In DNA form, the CDR3 reads TGTGCCAGTAGTATAGCCCAGGGTGGGGCTGATGGCTACACCTTC.

J is TRBJ1-2 and V is TRBV5-6; D is perhaps TRBD1 (6 bases). This CDR3 is 12 amino acids long. Germline V lookup: CDR1 SGHDT, CDR2 YYEEEE. Trimming cost V 0 bases and J 12 bases, with 12 bases left between them. As DNA, the CDR3 is TGTGCCAGCAGCTTGGGGAGTAGGGGGGACACCTTC. The encoded protein is CASSLGSRGDTF. The variable domain in full, completed from reference TRBV5-6 and TRBJ1-2, reads DAGVTQSPTHLIKTRGQQVTLRCSPKSGHDTVSWYQQALGQGPQFIFQYYEEEERQRGNFPDRFSGHQFPNYSSELNVNALLLGDSALYLCASSLGSRGDTFGSGTRLTVV.

This rearrangement joins TRBV5-1 to TRBJ2-3; 7 bases map to TRBD2. V was pared by 0 bases and J by 4 bases, with 14 bases of the junction left unmatched. CDR3 length equals 18 residues. Germline V gene lookup returns CDR1 SGHRS and CDR2 YFSETQ. CDR3 loop: CASSLAVERGGAPDTQYF. For the CDR3, the DNA is TGCGCCAGCAGCTTGGCAGTAGAGCGGGGAGGAGCCCCAGATACGCAGTATTTT.

The CDR3 nucleotides are TGTGCCAGCAGCTTAAGGGCTCACTTCCCTCCCTCCTACAATGAGCAGTTCTTC. Protein: CASSLRAHFPPSYNEQFF. The chain links TRBV11-2 to TRBJ2-1; D gene unclear. This CDR3 is built from 18 residues. Trimming left V 2 bases short and J 0 bases short, with 17 bases between. The germline V gene encodes CDR1 SGHAT and CDR2 FQNNGV.